The rows below give T cell receptor beta chains drawn from one sample of a study of radiation and T cells in renal cell carcinoma. Clones were read by immunoSEQ multiplex PCR, and TCRdb kept only the in-frame ones, dropping some. The repertoire holds more than 140,000 clones, approximately 87% seen once, with under 30% in the top ten. Sequenced material: blood, taken from a patient whose treatment included radiotherapy and nephrectomy. These receptors all come from a woman in her 50s with renal cell carcinoma. Each CDR3 is given with its conserved first and last residue. Each record gives: J gene, D gene, CDR3 length, V gene, CDR3 protein. D genes are given only for firm matches.

TRBJ1-3 | NA | 14 | TRBV10-3 | CASQGGVSGNTIYF
TRBJ1-1 | NA | 12 | TRBV5-4 | CASSLDGFEAFF
TRBJ1-2 | TRBD1 | 17 | TRBV27 | CASSSFNTGGLNYGYTF
TRBJ1-1 | TRBD1 | 12 | TRBV25-1 | CASSSHRGEAFF
TRBJ1-2 | NA | 15 | TRBV18 | CASSPDRNPNYGYTF
TRBJ2-7 | NA | 12 | TRBV5-1 | CASSPDYYEQYF
TRBJ2-3 | TRBD2 | 15 | TRBV5-1 | CASSAYGGAYLTQYF
TRBJ1-5 | TRBD1 | 14 | TRBV6-1 | CASSELWTGLPQHF
TRBJ1-3 | NA | 14 | TRBV18 | CASSAAVGGNTIYF
TRBJ2-2 | NA | 12 | TRBV27 | CATGPRSGELFF
TRBJ1-5 | NA | 15 | TRBV7-8 | CASSLGGLVGQPQHF
TRBJ2-1 | NA | 15 | TRBV5-6 | CASSLVWDSNNEQFF
TRBJ2-3 | NA | 13 | TRBV7-2 | CASSLVRADTQYF
TRBJ1-1 | TRBD1 | 14 | TRBV6-1 | CASSDWQGASEAFF
TRBJ1-2 | NA | 13 | TRBV30 | CAWSLDRGDGYTF
TRBJ2-7 | NA | 13 | TRBV7-2 | CASSLGLAYEQYF
TRBJ2-7 | TRBD2 | 16 | TRBV4-2 | CASSQDAAGSSYEQYF
TRBJ2-7 | TRBD1 | 15 | TRBV15 | CATSRDDRGAYEQYF
TRBJ2-7 | NA | 14 | TRBV9 | CASSVEGIHYEQYF
TRBJ1-3 | NA | 13 | TRBV7-9 | CASERGSGNTIYF
TRBJ2-5 | NA | 11 | TRBV6-5 | CASSMQETQYF
TRBJ2-7 | NA | 14 | TRBV5-1 | CASSLGGHGYEQYF
TRBJ2-3 | NA | 15 | TRBV11-2 | CASSLVGQSQDTQYF
TRBJ1-1 | NA | 15 | TRBV28 | CASSTRTASNTEAFF
TRBJ1-2 | NA | 14 | TRBV9 | CASSVGQGTGGYTF
TRBJ1-1 | NA | 12 | TRBV7-9 | CASSLRYTEAFF
TRBJ2-4 | TRBD1 | 13 | TRBV7-2 | CASSPVGTGVGYF
TRBJ2-2 | NA | 14 | TRBV7-2 | CASSSGQFTGELFF
TRBJ2-5 | NA | 13 | TRBV9 | CASSVDFGETQYF
TRBJ2-5 | TRBD2 | 14 | TRBV19 | CATSKAGGKETQYF
TRBJ2-2 | TRBD1 | 15 | TRBV9 | CASSWGQGDAGELFF
TRBJ2-5 | TRBD2 | 17 | TRBV9 | CASSSLPGGARPETQYF
TRBJ2-7 | NA | 15 | TRBV6-1 | CASREGHQGAYEQYF
TRBJ1-2 | NA | 13 | TRBV18 | CASSPGIGDGYTF
TRBJ1-2 | NA | 16 | TRBV7-2 | CASSLNPVQGSYGYTF
TRBJ1-5 | NA | 13 | TRBV5-4 | CASSRDMDQPQHF
TRBJ2-5 | TRBD2 | 18 | TRBV30 | CAWSGTSGGALGKETQYF
TRBJ1-4 | TRBD1 | 16 | TRBV7-6 | CASSSTGGPTNEKLFF
TRBJ2-3 | TRBD2 | 15 | TRBV29-1 | CSVRWGGRGTDTQYF
TRBJ2-7 | NA | 14 | TRBV6-5 | CASSLARGSYEQYF
TRBJ1-2 | NA | 12 | TRBV6-5 | CASSVRVDGYTF
TRBJ2-7 | NA | 13 | TRBV19 | CASSRDTEGEQYF
TRBJ2-5 | NA | 13 | TRBV5-1 | CASSLGRGETQYF
TRBJ1-4 | NA | 12 | TRBV28 | CASSDHRVKLFF
TRBJ2-3 | NA | 15 | TRBV29-1 | CSARRAGRGTDTQYF
TRBJ1-3 | NA | 14 | TRBV5-1 | CASSLGDSGNTIYF
TRBJ2-2 | NA | 16 | TRBV9 | CASSVAGSSNTGELFF
TRBJ1-4 | NA | 15 | TRBV15 | CATSREGTRQAQRFF
TRBJ2-7 | TRBD1 | 17 | TRBV7-9 | CASSALALDRVRYEQYF
TRBJ2-7 | NA | 14 | TRBV7-2 | CASRISGGSYEQYF
TRBJ2-7 | TRBD1 | 17 | TRBV7-3 | CASSRGGQGVGSYEQYF
TRBJ1-1 | NA | 19 | TRBV30 | CAWSFPPTAPGASNTEAFF
TRBJ2-3 | TRBD2 | 16 | TRBV4-1 | CASSQDWGGGADTQYF
TRBJ2-7 | NA | 14 | TRBV2 | CASRHTGLEYEQYF
TRBJ2-7 | NA | 12 | TRBV7-9 | CASTPSGSVQYF
TRBJ2-2 | NA | 15 | TRBV6-5 | CASSRTLGVAGELFF
TRBJ1-3 | NA | 14 | TRBV6-5 | CASSYSVSGNTIYF
TRBJ2-1 | NA | 20 | TRBV9 | CASSAALSGEGQLGIHEQFF
TRBJ1-4 | NA | 12 | TRBV19 | CASAELNEKLFF